This T cell receptor (beta chain) originates from a study of T cell responses to AZD1222 COVID-19 vaccine. The J segment lost 3 bases and the V segment lost 1 base, leaving 3 bases of the junction unmatched. Germline assignment: CDR1 SNHLY and CDR2 FYNNEI. This CDR3 has 15 amino acids. Study results and caveats: Unmutated variant regions are reportedly targeted by nearly half of spike-specific TCRs. Spike-specific TCR breadth and depth rose after two AZD1222 doses. Donors were largely white British and mainly female; clonal diversity was possibly underestimated.

As to this clone: What it recognizes is unknown.

Method: immunoSEQ multiplex PCR; TCRdb's copy keeps in-frame clones and lacks some. The sample has some 84,000 clones, over 80% seen once. Sample: peripheral blood, taken on day 0 of AZD1222 vaccination. The receptor was derived from an adult in good health. V and J are TRBV2 and TRBJ1-3, with 7 nucleotides matching TRBD1. DNA for the CDR3: TGTGCCAGCAGTGAAGGTCAGGGGGGTGGAAACACCATATATTTT. Its translation: CASSEGQGGGNTIYF.